These 17 T cell receptor beta chains share one sample of origin, sequenced in a study of cytotoxic CD8 clonotypes in ibrutinib-treated CLL. Measured with immunoSEQ multiplex PCR; TCRdb has only the in-frame clones, and not every one. The sample records approximately 140,000 clones, about 91% being singletons. The source was PBMCs, collected after 12 months of ibrutinib treatment. These receptors came from a human donor with chronic lymphocytic leukemia.

The chain has TRBV28 and TRBJ2-1; possible D gene TRBD1, 5 bases. This CDR3 spans 11 amino acids. Germline V gives CDR1 MDHEN, CDR2 SYDVKM. Trimming pared 9 bases from V and 8 bases from J, leaving 11 bases between. For the CDR3, the DNA is TGTGCCAGTACGACAGCAGATGAGCAGTTCTTC. Its translation: CASTTADEQFF.

V is TRBV7-8 and J is TRBJ2-7, with 14 bases identical to TRBD2. V was clipped by 6 bases and J by 0 bases; unmatched bases: 10. This CDR3 is 18 amino acids long. Germline CDR1 reads SGHVS; CDR2 reads FQNEAQ. This chain's CDR3 is CASSLGLAGAQSSYEQYF. Here the CDR3 DNA reads TGTGCCAGCAGTTTGGGACTAGCGGGAGCCCAAAGCTCCTACGAGCAGTACTTC.

The V gene is TRBV21-1, the J gene TRBJ2-3; the table names TRBD2, a call not compared with the DNA. TRBV21-1 represents a pseudogene. The length of the CDR3 is 12 residues. Here the CDR3 reads CASTTPRDTQYF. In DNA form, the CDR3 reads TGTGCCAGCACCACTCCTAGGGATACGCAGTATTTT.

The V and J genes are TRBV18 and TRBJ2-1; 7 nucleotides line up with TRBD1. Unmatched junction bases numbered 14, after V lost 1 base and J lost 8 bases. CDR3 length: 17 residues. Germline CDR1 and CDR2: KGHSH and LQKENI. CDR3 amino acids: CASSPQAGRGNRHEQFF. Here the CDR3 DNA reads TGTGCCAGCTCACCACAGGCGGGCAGGGGGAATAGGCATGAGCAGTTCTTC.

The rearrangement uses TRBV6-5 and TRBJ2-7; D may match TRBD1 or TRBD2 (6 bases each). Looked up from germline, CDR1 is MNHEY and CDR2 is SVGAGI. V lost 1 base to trimming and J lost 4 bases, with 14 bases between them. CDR3 length equals 15 residues. The CDR3 sequence: CASSYYGGAGYEQYF. The CDR3 DNA reads as TGTGCCAGCAGTTACTACGGGGGCGCGGGGTACGAGCAGTACTTC.

This sequence joins TRBV18 and TRBJ1-4; 7 positions agree with TRBD1. J was trimmed by 6 bases and V by 5 bases; bases with no gene match: 3. This CDR3 has 13 amino acids. Germline CDR1 and CDR2: KGHSH and LQKENI. CDR3 nucleotide sequence: TGTGCCAGCTCAACCGACAGGGATGAAAAACTGTTTTTT. Translated, it gives CASSTDRDEKLFF.

The chain links TRBV19 to TRBJ2-2; D call uncertain. CDR3 length: 13 amino acids. The germline gives CDR1 LNHDA, CDR2 SQIVND (reference sequence). V was clipped by 5 bases and J by 5 bases, with 9 bases between them. The CDR3 here is CASSPRSTGELFF. The DNA for the CDR3 is TGTGCCAGTAGTCCCCGCTCAACCGGGGAGCTGTTTTTT.

J is TRBJ2-7 and V is TRBV28; 7 nucleotides line up with TRBD1. Germline CDR1 and CDR2: MDHEN and SYDVKM. The trim removed 5 bases at V and 2 bases at J, leaving 15 bases unmatched. The CDR3 length is 17 residues. The CDR3 DNA reads as TGTGCCAGCAGTCCGCTAAACAGGGGCCCGCTAACCTACGAGCAGTACTTC. It encodes CASSPLNRGPLTYEQYF.

This rearrangement joins TRBV5-6 to TRBJ2-7; TRBD1 might be the D (5 bases). V lost 4 bases and J 0 bases, leaving 20 bases between the germline ends. CDR1 and CDR2 (germline): SGHDT, YYEEEE. The CDR3 length is 17 residues. CDR3 residues: CASSRPTVTGNSYEQYF. CDR3 DNA: TGTGCCAGCAGCCGCCCCACGGTAACAGGCAACTCCTACGAGCAGTACTTC.

This sequence joins TRBV11-2 and TRBJ2-7; a possible D gene is TRBD2 (6 bases). From germline, CDR1 is SGHAT and CDR2 FQNNGV. The CDR3 has 15 residues. The V and J ends lost 3 bases and 2 bases respectively, with 14 bases between them. Written as DNA, the CDR3 is TGTGCCAGCAGCTTTGGGCGGGATTGGGCCTACGAGCAGTACTTC. Amino acids: CASSFGRDWAYEQYF.

The V call is TRBV2, the J call TRBJ2-7; 7 bases agree with TRBD1. The trim removed 11 bases at V and 4 bases at J, leaving 8 bases unmatched. The germline gives CDR1 SNHLY, CDR2 FYNNEI. The length of the CDR3 is 12 residues. The CDR3 loop is CALMGQRYEQYF. DNA for the CDR3: TGTGCCTTAATGGGACAGCGGTACGAGCAGTACTTC.

The J gene is TRBJ2-3, the V gene TRBV5-1; D is ambiguous. The germline V gene has CDR1 SGHRS and CDR2 YFSETQ. The V end was cut by 4 bases, the J end by 0 bases, with 12 bases between. This CDR3 is built from 15 residues. CDR3 protein: CASSILGTSTDTQYF. In DNA form, the CDR3 reads TGCGCCAGCAGCATATTGGGTACTAGCACAGATACGCAGTATTTT.

This clone was picked up one time. The chain couples TRBV5-4 to TRBJ2-1, with 9 bases aligning to TRBD2. J lost 6 bases, V lost 4 bases, and 8 bases had no gene match. Per the germline V gene, CDR1 is SGHNT and CDR2 is YYREEE (reference sequence). CDR3 size: 15 residues. The CDR3 DNA reads TGTGCCAGCAGCCCCGAGACTAGCGGACGCAATGAGCAGTTCTTC. It codes for CASSPETSGRNEQFF.

The chain carries TRBV28 and TRBJ2-2; D is undetermined. This CDR3 spans 14 amino acids. Germline V CDR1 and CDR2: MDHEN, SYDVKM. The ends were cut back, 7 bases at V and 4 bases at J, with 13 bases in the middle. Here the CDR3 DNA reads TGTGCCAGCACCCCCGGGCAGGCCACCGGGGAGCTGTTTTTT. Amino acid sequence: CASTPGQATGELFF.

This clone came up a few times. For the CDR3, the DNA is TGTGCCAGCAGCTTGGCGCAAACCTATGGCTACACCTTC. Translation: CASSLAQTYGYTF. The genes are TRBV5-8 and TRBJ1-2; D gene unclear. The ends were cut back, 0 bases at V and 4 bases at J, with 7 bases in the middle. Germline CDR1 SGHTS, CDR2 YDEGEE. The CDR3 contains 13 residues. Complete variable domain (other parts from reference TRBV5-8 and TRBJ1-2): EAGVTQSPTHLIKTRGQQATLRCSPISGHTSVYWYQQALGLGLQFLLWYDEGEERNRGNFPPRFSGRQFPNYSSELNVNALELEDSALYLCASSLAQTYGYTFGSGTRLTVV.

The chain uses TRBV5-1 and TRBJ2-2, with 8 bases fitting TRBD1. The CDR3 is made up of 16 amino acids. Germline V gene data show CDR1 as SGHRS and CDR2 as YFSETQ. Trimming took 2 bases from V and 0 from J; bases not matched to a gene: 3. DNA of the CDR3: TGCGCCAGCAGCTTCCAGACAGGGGCGAACACCGGGGAGCTGTTTTTT. It is translated as CASSFQTGANTGELFF.

The gene calls are TRBV5-1 and TRBJ1-4; 8 positions agree with TRBD1. The CDR3 sequence is 15 residues long. The V gene's germline CDR1 is SGHRS and CDR2 YFSETQ. The V segment lost 4 bases and the J segment 8 bases; nucleotides outside the gene matches: 10. The chain's CDR3 is CASSVQGAQGEKLFF. In nucleotides, the CDR3 is TGCGCCAGCAGCGTCCAGGGGGCGCAAGGGGAAAAACTGTTTTTT. The complete variable domain, with remaining parts taken from reference TRBV5-1 and TRBJ1-4, reads KAGVTQTPRYLIKTRGQQVTLSCSPISGHRSVSWYQQTPGQGLQFLFEYFSETQRNKGNFPGRFSGRQFSNSRSEMNVSTLELGDSALYLCASSVQGAQGEKLFFGSGTQLSVL.